Following are 27 T cell receptor beta chains from one sample sequenced in a study of response to subunit inactivated influenza vaccine. TCRdb reprocessed the RT-PCR reads via MiXCR and lists one record per CDR3 protein. The sample consists of about 780,000 distinct CDR3 sequences, approximately 17% of them appearing once. Source: PBMCs from blood, taken around 5 days after vaccination. These receptor sequences come from a man in his forties or fifties who received an inactivated influenza vaccine.

The gene calls are TRBV20-1 and TRBJ2-5, with D perhaps TRBD1 or TRBD2 (6 bases each). The CDR3 runs to 15 residues. V gave up 0 bases and J gave up 5 bases, with 16 bases separating them. Germline CDR1 DFQATT, CDR2 SNEGSKA (reference sequence). The CDR3 is CSARDGGRAGETQYF. The CDR3 DNA follows: TGCAGTGCTAGAGATGGGGGCAGGGCGGGGGAGACCCAGTACTTC.

The chain links TRBV29-1 to TRBJ1-2, with D possibly being TRBD1 (6 bases). V dropped 3 bases and J dropped 4 bases, with 24 bases sitting between them. From germline, CDR1 is SQVTM and CDR2 ANQGSEA. The CDR3 contains 17 residues. CDR3 protein: CSVDNRVELEGTYGYTF. The DNA of the CDR3 is TGCAGCGTTGACAACAGGGTGGAACTGGAAGGAACCTATGGCTACACCTTC.

The table lists this clonotype with a few counts. This chain connects TRBV4-1 to TRBJ1-4; TRBD1 matches at 8 bases. Germline V gene lookup returns CDR1 MGHRA and CDR2 YSYEKL. The CDR3 spans 16 residues. Trimming cost V 2 bases and J 4 bases; bases outside gene matches: 6. The CDR3 spells CASSQYQGADNEKLFF. Here the CDR3 DNA reads TGCGCCAGCAGCCAATATCAGGGGGCGGATAATGAAAAACTGTTTTTT.

This clonotype was observed a handful of times. The gene calls are TRBV7-2 and TRBJ2-2; tentatively, D is TRBD2 (7 bases). The CDR3 runs to 16 residues. Germline CDR1 and CDR2: SGHTA and FQGNSA. The V end lost 2 bases, the J end lost 3 bases, and 13 bases lay between the germline ends. This chain's CDR3 is CASSLLPGGYTGELFF. The DNA for the CDR3 is TGTGCCAGCAGCTTACTACCGGGGGGCTACACCGGGGAGCTGTTTTTT.

The chain carries TRBV15 and TRBJ2-1, with D perhaps TRBD1 (5 bases). Germline-derived CDR1 and CDR2 are LNHNV and YYDKDF (reference sequence). The CDR3 totals 14 residues. Trimming removed 1 base from V and 8 bases from J, with 12 bases in between. CDR3 loop: CATSRGAGSDEQFF. CDR3 coding DNA: TGTGCCACCAGCAGAGGGGCAGGGTCGGATGAGCAGTTCTTC.

Note on this clonotype: A read error may account for a junction end that differs from germline. The chain couples TRBV15 to TRBJ2-1; D perhaps matches TRBD2 (5 bases). The CDR3 runs to 13 residues. CDR1 and CDR2 from the germline V gene are LNHNV and YYDKDF (reference sequence). DNA of the CDR3: TGTGCCACCAGCAGAGATTATAGGGAGCTAAGATCCTTC. This gives the protein CATSRDYRELRSF.

The rearrangement uses TRBV4-1 and TRBJ1-6; D is possibly TRBD1 (6 bases). The CDR3 loop spans 18 amino acids. The germline V gene encodes CDR1 MGHRA and CDR2 YSYEKL. The V end lost 3 bases, the J end lost 7 bases, and 22 bases lay between the germline ends. CDR3 amino acids: CASSQYTGRVGSNSPLHF. The DNA for the CDR3 is TGCGCCAGCAGCCAGTATACAGGGAGGGTAGGGAGCAATTCACCCCTCCACTTT.

The chain carries TRBV6-1 and TRBJ1-2, with D possibly TRBD1 on 6 matching bases. Germline loops: CDR1 MNHNS, CDR2 SASEGT. The CDR3 contains 13 residues. With 8 bases removed from V and 9 bases from J, the gap between germline ends came to 19 bases. This CDR3 is CASLTGYNGRYTF. Here the CDR3 DNA reads TGTGCCAGCCTAACAGGGTATAACGGACGCTACACCTTC.

This chain uses TRBV20-1 with TRBJ2-1; D is ambiguous. The ends were cut back, 5 bases at V and 2 bases at J, with 13 bases in the middle. Germline CDR1 is DFQATT and CDR2 is SNEGSKA (reference sequence). CDR3 size: 14 residues. CDR3 bases: TGCAGTGCTGAAGTCCGCCGGGCCTACAATGAGCAGTTCTTC. Translating gives CSAEVRRAYNEQFF.

The V call is TRBV6-2 or TRBV6-3, the J call TRBJ2-7, with 7 bases matching TRBD1. Germline CDR1 reads MNHEY; CDR2 reads SVGEGT. The V and J ends lost 0 bases and 8 bases, in that order; junction bases with no gene match: 7. CDR3 length: 14 residues. CDR3 nucleotide sequence: TGTGCCAGCAGTTACTCGTGGCAGGGGGATAAGCAGTACTTC. Translating it yields CASSYSWQGDKQYF.

The chain couples TRBV12-3 or TRBV12-4 to TRBJ2-3; TRBD1 agrees at 8 bases. This CDR3 has 18 amino acids. After removal of 0 bases from V and 4 bases from J, the junction contained 12 bases not matched to a gene. The CDR3 coding sequence is TGTGCCAGCAGTTTAGCATCCGCAGGGGGCGGGTGGCCAGATACGCAGTATTTT. Amino acid sequence: CASSLASAGGGWPDTQYF.

V is TRBV19 and J is TRBJ1-5; the D gene is possibly TRBD1 (6 bases). Germline loops: CDR1 LNHDA, CDR2 SQIVND (reference sequence). This CDR3 is built from 13 residues. Trimming stripped 4 bases from V and 4 bases from J, with 8 bases between. In DNA form, the CDR3 reads TGTGCCAGTAGTAAAGGACAGAATCAGCCCCAGCATTTT. It codes for CASSKGQNQPQHF.

This clonotype occurred a few times. The chain has TRBV20-1 and TRBJ2-1; 8 bases map to TRBD1. Per the germline V gene, CDR1 is DFQATT and CDR2 is SNEGSKA (reference sequence). Trimming removed 5 bases from V and 4 bases from J; junction bases left unmatched: 4. This CDR3 comprises 13 residues. CDR3 bases: TGCAGTGCTGGCCGGGACAGGTACAATGAGCAGTTCTTC. It encodes CSAGRDRYNEQFF.

The V gene is TRBV11-1, the J gene TRBJ2-5; 10 bases are shared with TRBD2. CDR1 and CDR2 from the germline V gene are SGHAT and FQDESV (reference sequence). The CDR3 is 18 amino acids. The V segment lost 2 bases and the J segment 3 bases; nucleotides outside the gene matches: 12. CDR3 DNA: TGTGCCAGCAGCTTATCCGCACCTCTAGCGGGGGTCAAAGAGACCCAGTACTTC. As protein: CASSLSAPLAGVKETQYF.

This clonotype appeared a few times. The chain has TRBV5-1 and TRBJ2-1; unclear D gene. Looked up from germline, CDR1 is SGHRS and CDR2 is YFSETQ. Between the trimmed V and J ends, which lost 4 bases and 7 bases, there was a span of 12 bases. This CDR3 comprises 13 residues. For the CDR3, the DNA is TGCGCCAGCAGCATGAAGGGCATAAATGAGCAGTTCTTC. This translates into CASSMKGINEQFF.

This clonotype was counted between two and nine times. The rearrangement links TRBV6-1 to TRBJ2-2, with a possible D match to TRBD2 (5 bases). This CDR3 has 16 residues. Germline loops: CDR1 MNHNS, CDR2 SASEGT. V lost 6 bases and J lost 4, with 18 bases in between. CDR3 loop: CASRTNLQSGTGELFF. The CDR3 nucleotides are TGTGCCAGCAGGACCAACCTACAGAGCGGCACCGGGGAGCTGTTTTTT.

A few counts support this clonotype. The rearrangement joins TRBV12-3 or TRBV12-4 to TRBJ1-2, with D possibly matching TRBD1 (6 bases). The CDR3 loop spans 12 amino acids. V was shortened by 5 bases and J by 7 bases, with 11 bases between the two germline ends. The CDR3 coding sequence is TGTGCCAGCAGTCCAGGGGTGGCTGGCTACACCTTC. Residues: CASSPGVAGYTF.

This clonotype has at least ten counts. The rearrangement joins TRBV12-3 or TRBV12-4 to TRBJ2-1; perhaps TRBD2 as D (6 bases). CDR3 length equals 15 residues. Between the trimmed V and J ends, which lost 9 bases and 0 bases, there was a span of 15 bases. CDR3 sequence reads: CASSVAASSYNEQFF. CDR3 DNA sequence: TGTGCCAGTAGCGTAGCGGCCAGCTCCTACAATGAGCAGTTCTTC.

The chain links TRBV28 to TRBJ2-3, with 11 positions matching TRBD2. CDR1 and CDR2 (germline): MDHEN, SYDVKM. With 6 bases clipped from V and 4 bases from J, the junction kept 6 bases outside the gene matches. This CDR3 spans 15 amino acids. CDR3 sequence reads: CASSSQTSGADTQYF. In DNA form, the CDR3 reads TGTGCCAGCAGCTCTCAGACTAGCGGGGCAGATACGCAGTATTTT.

This clonotype occurred a few times. The chain has TRBV20-1 and TRBJ2-1; maybe TRBD2 (6 bases). The germline V gene has CDR1 DFQATT and CDR2 SNEGSKA (reference sequence). Deletions cut 0 bases from V and 4 bases from J, with 16 bases between. This CDR3 spans 16 amino acids. The CDR3 spells CSARDRKDYLYNEQFF. In DNA form, the CDR3 reads TGCAGTGCTAGAGATAGGAAGGACTACCTATACAATGAGCAGTTCTTC.

The V call is TRBV5-6, the J call TRBJ2-1; TRBD2 aligns across 9 bases. Trimming cost V 4 bases and J 5 bases; bases outside gene matches: 10. Germline values: CDR1 SGHDT, CDR2 YYEEEE. The CDR3 is 16 amino acids. The CDR3 loop is CASSLGAGGLDNEQFF. CDR3 nucleotide sequence: TGTGCCAGCAGCCTGGGGGCGGGGGGGCTTGACAATGAGCAGTTCTTC.

This clonotype showed up just a few times. One end of the junction is discordant with germline, which a read error may explain. The rearrangement joins TRBV20-1 to TRBJ2-1, with 8 bases identical to TRBD2. The CDR3 covers 13 residues. Germline V gene lookup returns CDR1 DFQATT and CDR2 SNEGSKA (reference sequence). The CDR3 bases are TGTATAGGCCAGCGGGGGAGCTACAATGAGCAGTTCTTC. Its protein is CIGQRGSYNEQFF.

This clonotype was detected ten times or more. This chain connects TRBV29-1 to TRBJ2-7, with TRBD1 matching 12 bases. V lost 7 bases, J lost 6 bases, and 7 bases stayed unmatched. The CDR3 is made up of 13 amino acids. CDR1 and CDR2 from the germline V gene are SQVTM and ANQGSEA. In nucleotides, the CDR3 is TGCAGCGCCAGAGGGACAGGGGGCCTCGAGCAGTACTTC. As protein: CSARGTGGLEQYF.

The V call is TRBV12-3 or TRBV12-4, the J call TRBJ1-3, with 8 bases that match TRBD1. V was clipped by 10 bases and J by 5 bases; unmatched bases: 4. The CDR3 totals 12 residues. Here the CDR3 reads CATRTGRNTIYF. The CDR3 nucleotides read TGTGCCACCCGGACAGGGCGAAACACCATATATTTT.

The chain has TRBV6-2 or TRBV6-3 and TRBJ2-7; TRBD1 or TRBD2 may be the D gene (5 bases each). Per germline, CDR1 MNHEY and CDR2 SVGEGT. Trimming removed 5 bases at V and 3 bases at J, with 17 bases between. This CDR3 is built from 15 residues. The CDR3 reads CASSALSQGVYEQYF. The CDR3, as DNA: TGTGCCAGCAGTGCCTTAAGCCAGGGAGTCTACGAGCAGTACTTC.

The DNA of the CDR3 is TGTGCCAGCAGTTTAGGACAGGGTATAGGGCAGTTCTTC. Its protein is CASSLGQGIGQFF. The chain joins TRBV28 to TRBJ2-1; 8 bases are shared with TRBD1. CDR3 length: 13 amino acids. V shed 2 bases, J shed 12 bases, and the junction held 6 bases outside the gene matches. Germline V CDR1 and CDR2: MDHEN, SYDVKM.

This clonotype has just a few counts. The junction does not match germline at one end; this may be a read error. The chain has TRBV14 and TRBJ2-1; D possibly corresponds to TRBD2 (6 bases). In germline, CDR1 is SGHDN, CDR2 FVKESK. The CDR3 runs 16 residues. The CDR3: CASSTTAGSSYDEQFF. CDR3 DNA: TGTGCCAGCAGCACGACAGCCGGGAGCTCCTACGATGAGCAGTTCTTC.